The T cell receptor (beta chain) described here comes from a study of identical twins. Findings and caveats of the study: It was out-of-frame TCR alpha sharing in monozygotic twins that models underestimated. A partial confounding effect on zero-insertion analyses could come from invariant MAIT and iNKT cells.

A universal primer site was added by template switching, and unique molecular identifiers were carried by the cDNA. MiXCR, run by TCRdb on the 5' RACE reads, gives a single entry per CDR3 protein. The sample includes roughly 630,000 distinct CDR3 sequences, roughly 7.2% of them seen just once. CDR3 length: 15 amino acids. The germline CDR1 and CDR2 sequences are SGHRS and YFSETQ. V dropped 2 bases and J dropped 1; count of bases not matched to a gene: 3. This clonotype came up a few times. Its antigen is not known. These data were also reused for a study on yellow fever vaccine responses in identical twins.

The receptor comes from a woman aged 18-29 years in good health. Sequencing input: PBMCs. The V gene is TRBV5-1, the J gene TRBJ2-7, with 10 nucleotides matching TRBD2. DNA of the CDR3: TGCGCCAGCAGCTTATCAGCGGGAGGGTCCTACGAGCAGTACTTC. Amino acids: CASSLSAGGSYEQYF.